Listed here are 23 T cell receptor beta chains from one sample, sequenced in a study of T cell clonality in common variable immunodeficiency. Points from the study as a whole: Common variable immunodeficiency TCR beta sequences reportedly had fewer deletions and N-nucleotide insertions.

Antigen specificity for these receptors is unknown. The repertoire was sequenced with immunoSEQ multiplex PCR; TCRdb's copy has only in-frame clones and lacks some. The sample is made up of roughly 34,000 clones, none counted only once. The sample taken for sequencing was peripheral blood mononuclear cells. The receptors derive from a human donor with common variable immunodeficiency.

This clone was seen only a few times. With the read ending 3 residues before the CDR3 end, the germline J gene is used to fill in that end. The chain is built from TRBV19 and TRBJ1-3, with 8 bases matching TRBD1. Trimming at V came to 4 bases and at J to 2 bases, leaving 4 bases not matched to a gene. The CDR3 runs 15 residues. The V gene's germline CDR1 is LNHDA and CDR2 SQIVND (reference sequence). The sequenced CDR3 bases are TGTGCCAGTAGTAGGACAGGGACCCCTGGAAACACC. Protein product: CASSRTGTPGNT. The whole CDR3 reads CASSRTGTPGNTIYF.

This clone was observed a few times. This CDR3 is also generated by other DNA sequences in the sample. The CDR3 loop is CASSYLAGSQETQYF. The DNA read from the CDR3 is TGTGCCAGCAGCTACCTAGCGGGGAGTCAAGAGACC. The J gene is TRBJ2-5, the V gene TRBV7-3, with 9 bases aligning to TRBD2. Coverage ceases 3 residues before the CDR3 finishes, and the germline J gene fills in the end. The germline V gene encodes CDR1 SGHTA and CDR2 FQGTGA. The CDR3 runs 15 residues. The trim removed 4 bases at V and 2 bases at J, leaving 5 bases unmatched. The full variable domain, completed using reference TRBV7-3 and TRBJ2-5, is GAGVSQTPSNKVTEKGKYVELRCDPISGHTALYWYRQSLGQGPEFLIYFQGTGAADDSGLPNDRFFAVRPEGSVSTLKIQRTERGDSAVYLCASSYLAGSQETQYFGPGTRLLVL.

This clone was detected many times. Partial CDR3 DNA: TGTGCCAGCAGTTTATTCGACCTCAGGGAACTCAAAAACATT. This encodes CASSLFDLRELKNI. The whole CDR3 is CASSLFDLRELKNIQYF. V gene TRBV28 combines with J gene TRBJ2-4; D may be TRBD1 (5 bases). The read ends 3 residues shy of where the CDR3 ends; the end is completed using the germline J gene. This CDR3 is 17 amino acids long. Germline V gives CDR1 MDHEN, CDR2 SYDVKM. The V and J ends lost 1 base and 3 bases respectively, with 16 bases between them.

At least ten counts were recorded for this clone. Read sequence stops 3 residues before the CDR3 end, and the germline J gene provides the missing end. The chain has TRBV5-1 and TRBJ2-5; 13 bases map to TRBD2. The CDR3 consists of 15 residues. Germline CDR1 SGHRS, CDR2 YFSETQ. Trimming removed 0 bases from V and 4 bases from J; junction bases left unmatched: 0. Partial CDR3 DNA: TGCGCCAGCAGCTTGGGACTAGCGGGAGGAGAGACC. Translating gives CASSLGLAGGET. The whole CDR3 region reads CASSLGLAGGETQYF.

This clone was recorded many times. Partial CDR3 DNA: TGTGCCAGCTCACCACCAAGGGGGAGCTCCTACGAG. This gives the protein CASSPPRGSSYE. The whole CDR3 reads CASSPPRGSSYEQYF. The gene calls are TRBV18 and TRBJ2-7, with a weak D call TRBD1 (6 bases). From the germline J gene comes the end of the CDR3, since the read stops 3 residues before it. Trimming cost V 0 bases and J 0 bases, with 9 bases left between them. The germline V gene encodes CDR1 KGHSH and CDR2 LQKENI. The CDR3 has 15 residues.

This clone showed up many times. The CDR3 end falls 3 residues outside the read, so it is completed with the germline J gene. V is TRBV20-1 and J is TRBJ2-1; 13 positions match TRBD2. The CDR3 is 17 residues long. The ends lost 2 bases at V and 8 bases at J; junction bases unmatched: 12. Germline values: CDR1 DFQATT, CDR2 SNEGSKA (reference sequence). This chain's CDR3 is CSARPLKGLAGIDEQFF. The CDR3 DNA, read in part, is TGCAGTGCTAGACCACTCAAGGGACTAGCGGGAATCGATGAG.

This clone was detected only a few times. Sequencing ends 3 residues short of the CDR3 end; the germline J gene provides the rest. The V and J genes are TRBV7-9 and TRBJ1-4, with TRBD1 matching over 7 bases. The CDR3 totals 15 residues. CDR1 and CDR2 (germline): SEHNR, FQNEAQ (reference sequence). With 4 bases clipped from V and 7 bases from J, the junction kept 9 bases outside the gene matches. The part of the CDR3 DNA that was read is TGTGCCAGCAGCTCGCACAGACAGGGCCTTGAAAAA. Amino acid sequence: CASSSHRQGLEK. The CDR3 reads in full as CASSSHRQGLEKLFF.

This clone has a count of ten or more. The sequenced fragment ends 3 residues before the CDR3 boundary, so the rest is inferred from the germline J gene. J is TRBJ2-2 and V is TRBV7-8, with D tentatively TRBD1 (6 bases). This CDR3 comprises 16 residues. Germline CDR1 SGHVS, CDR2 FQNEAQ. The V end lost 1 base, the J end lost 2 bases, and 11 bases lay between the germline ends. The CDR3 loop is CASSLGTVLNTGELFF. The sequenced CDR3 bases are TGTGCCAGCAGCTTAGGGACAGTCCTCAACACCGGGGAG.

Concerning this clone itself: The read falls 3 residues short of the CDR3 end, and the missing part is taken from the germline J gene. The rearrangement links TRBV5-4 to TRBJ2-7; TRBD1 aligns across 7 bases. The CDR3 totals 14 residues. J gave up 0 bases and V 4 bases, and 4 bases lay outside the gene matches. Looked up from germline, CDR1 is SGHNT and CDR2 is YYREEE (reference sequence). This CDR3 is CASSPGDSSYEQYF. The CDR3 bases that were read are TGTGCCAGCAGCCCCGGGGACAGCTCCTACGAG.

This clone is classed as medium-sized. The read terminates 3 residues ahead of where the CDR3 ends, so the germline J gene completes it. This sequence joins TRBV24-1 and TRBJ1-6, with a possible D match to TRBD1 (6 bases). V lost 7 bases to trimming and J lost 10 bases, with 13 bases between them. The CDR3 consists of 13 residues. The germline CDR1 and CDR2 sequences are KGHDR and SFDVKD. CDR3 sequence: CATRAGDGSPLHF. The DNA read from the CDR3 is TGTGCCACCAGGGCAGGGGATGGATCACCC.

To note about this clone: The CDR3 goes on 3 residues after the read ends, and that part is filled in from the germline J gene. The chain has TRBV7-9 and TRBJ1-2; D is undetermined. Germline V gives CDR1 SEHNR, CDR2 FQNEAQ (reference sequence). Trimming stripped 1 base from V and 3 bases from J, with 12 bases between. The CDR3 covers 15 residues. The CDR3: CASSLVLSADYGYTF. CDR3 bases read: TGTGCCAGCAGCTTAGTCCTATCTGCGGACTATGGC.

This clone was seen at least ten times. Coverage ceases 3 residues before the CDR3 finishes, and the germline J gene fills in the end. The gene calls are TRBV4-2 and TRBJ2-7; 8 bases line up with TRBD2. Per germline, CDR1 LGHNA and CDR2 YNFKEQ. The CDR3 loop spans 15 amino acids. After removal of 0 bases from V and 0 bases from J, the junction contained 1 base not matched to a gene. CDR3: CASSQDLAGSYEQYF. The covered CDR3 bases are TGTGCCAGCAGCCAAGACCTAGCGGGCTCCTACGAG.

Regarding this clone: The read ends 3 residues before the CDR3 terminus; that terminus is restored from the germline J gene. The rearrangement joins TRBV7-9 to TRBJ1-2; D is uncertain. The CDR3 is made up of 12 amino acids. From germline, CDR1 is SEHNR and CDR2 FQNEAQ (reference sequence). The CDR3 loop reads CASSSEGRGYTF. CDR3 DNA, as far as it was read: TGTGCCAGCAGCTCGGAGGGCCGCGGC. Full variable domain (missing parts from reference TRBV7-9 and TRBJ1-2): DTGVSQNPRHKITKRGQNVTFRCDPISEHNRLYWYRQTLGQGPEFLTYFQNEAQLEKSRLLSDRFSAERPKGSFSTLEIQRTEQGDSAMYLCASSSEGRGYTFGSGTRLTVV.

This clone was recorded many times. The read halts 3 residues ahead of the CDR3 end, with the missing end drawn from the germline J gene. This rearrangement joins TRBV19 to TRBJ1-1; D gene ambiguous. Germline V gene lookup returns CDR1 LNHDA and CDR2 SQIVND (reference sequence). The CDR3 loop spans 11 amino acids. The CDR3 spells CASSILREAFF. The sequenced CDR3 bases are TGTGCCAGTAGTATCCTCAGGGAA.

In its sample, this clone is medium-sized. The CDR3 end is not reached by the read, which stops 3 residues before it; the germline J gene fills it in. The chain carries TRBV9 and TRBJ2-5, with 12 bases identical to TRBD2. This CDR3 region has 17 residues. Losses at the gene ends were 4 bases for V and 5 bases for J; bases not matched to a gene: 12. Germline V gene sequence: CDR1 SGDLS, CDR2 YYNGEE. The CDR3 loop reads CASSSRLAGEDMETQYF. Partial CDR3 DNA: TGTGCCAGCAGCTCCAGACTAGCGGGAGAGGATATGGAGACC. Based on the CDR3 plus reference TRBV9 and TRBJ2-5, the full variable domain is DSGVTQTPKHLITATGQRVTLRCSPRSGDLSVYWYQQSLDQGLQFLIQYYNGEERAKGNILERFSAQQFPDLHSELNLSSLELGDSALYFCASSSRLAGEDMETQYFGPGTRLLVL.

This clone was counted at least ten times. Read data end 3 residues before the CDR3 end; the end is taken from the germline J gene. This chain connects TRBV11-3 to TRBJ1-6, with D hard to call. Germline V gene lookup returns CDR1 SGHNT and CDR2 YENEEA. The CDR3 covers 13 residues. V was pared by 3 bases and J by 7 bases, with 7 bases between. The CDR3 bases that were read are TGTGCCAGCAGCTTGCCCGGGAATTCACCC. It translates to CASSLPGNSP. The CDR3 reads in full as CASSLPGNSPLHF.

In this sample, this clone turned up many times. Read coverage stops 3 residues before the CDR3 terminus; the germline J gene supplies the remainder. The genes are TRBV18 and TRBJ1-5; 9 bases are shared with TRBD1. The CDR3 covers 15 residues. The germline gives CDR1 KGHSH, CDR2 LQKENI. V shed 3 bases, J shed 5 bases, and the junction held 5 bases outside the gene matches. Here the CDR3 reads CASSPETGGYQPQHF. Partial CDR3 DNA: TGTGCCAGCTCACCTGAAACAGGGGGCTATCAGCCC. The whole variable domain, remainder taken from reference TRBV18 and TRBJ1-5, is NAGVMQNPRHLVRRRGQEARLRCSPMKGHSHVYWYRQLPEEGLKFMVYLQKENIIDESGMPKERFSAEFPKEGPSILRIQQVVRGDSAAYFCASSPETGGYQPQHFGDGTRLSIL.

As to this clone: Read data end 3 residues before the CDR3 end; the end is taken from the germline J gene. The V call is TRBV19, the J call TRBJ1-2, with a weak D call TRBD1 (6 bases). Deletions cut 6 bases from V and 2 bases from J, with 16 bases between. Germline CDR1 and CDR2: LNHDA and SQIVND (reference sequence). This CDR3 region has 15 residues. CDR3 residues: CASRGSAGVNYGYTF. The DNA read from the CDR3 is TGTGCCAGTAGGGGTTCGGCAGGGGTCAACTATGGC. The full variable domain, with the rest looked up from reference TRBV19 and TRBJ1-2, is DGGITQSPKYLFRKEGQNVTLSCEQNLNHDAMYWYRQDPGQGLRLIYYSQIVNDFQKGDIAEGYSVSREKKESFPLTVTSAQKNPTAFYLCASRGSAGVNYGYTFGSGTRLTVV.

In the case of this clone: The read ends 3 residues before the CDR3 terminus; that terminus is restored from the germline J gene. The chain employs TRBV7-6 and TRBJ2-5, with 9 bases aligning to TRBD2. J lost 5 bases, V lost 3 bases, and 13 bases had no gene match. CDR1 and CDR2 from the germline V gene are SGHVS and FNYEAQ. The CDR3 runs to 17 residues. The CDR3 sequence is CASSFLGGRAIVETQYF. The sequenced CDR3 bases are TGTGCCAGCAGCTTTTTAGGCGGGAGGGCCATAGTCGAGACC.

This clone was observed a handful of times. The read ends 3 residues shy of where the CDR3 ends; the end is completed using the germline J gene. J is TRBJ2-7 and V is TRBV11-2, with a tentative D call TRBD2 (5 bases). Trimming removed 4 bases from V and 1 base from J, with 11 bases in between. Germline V gives CDR1 SGHAT, CDR2 FQNNGV. This CDR3 comprises 14 residues. The sequenced CDR3 bases are TGTGCCAGCAGCTCCTTCTCGGGGTCCTACGAG. As protein: CASSSFSGSYE. The full CDR3 reads CASSSFSGSYEQYF. Combining the CDR3 with reference TRBV11-2 and TRBJ2-7 gives the whole variable domain EAGVAQSPRYKIIEKRQSVAFWCNPISGHATLYWYQQILGQGPKLLIQFQNNGVVDDSQLPKDRFSAERLKGVDSTLKIQPAKLEDSAVYLCASSSFSGSYEQYFGPGTRLTVT.

This clone was detected many times. The read ends 3 residues before the CDR3 terminus; that terminus is restored from the germline J gene. The chain joins TRBV5-4 to TRBJ1-1; maybe TRBD1 (5 bases). V dropped 4 bases and J dropped 4 bases, with 14 bases sitting between them. CDR3 length equals 14 residues. Germline lookup yields CDR1 SGHNT and CDR2 YYREEE (reference sequence). The CDR3 is CASSHGRGGTEAFF. The sequenced part of the CDR3 DNA is TGTGCCAGCAGCCACGGGAGGGGAGGCACTGAA.

The sample holds a few counts of this clone. The read is 3 residues too short to cover the CDR3 end, so that end is filled in from the germline J gene. The chain joins TRBV2 to TRBJ2-5; TRBD1 might be the D (5 bases). This CDR3 spans 13 amino acids. CDR1 and CDR2 from the germline V gene are SNHLY and FYNNEI. The ends were cut back, 7 bases at V and 6 bases at J, with 15 bases in the middle. Here the CDR3 reads CASNGAGRQTQYF. The part of the CDR3 DNA that was read is TGTGCCAGCAATGGGGCAGGTCGTCAGACC. Filled out from reference TRBV2 and TRBJ2-5, the complete variable domain reads EPEVTQTPSHQVTQMGQEVILRCVPISNHLYFYWYRQILGQKVEFLVSFYNNEISEKSEIFDDQFSVERPDGSNFTLKIRSTKLEDSAMYFCASNGAGRQTQYFGPGTRLLVL.

Turning to this clone: The CDR3 end lies 3 residues beyond the end of the read and is filled in from the germline J gene. This chain uses TRBV7-3 with TRBJ2-5; D may be TRBD1 (5 bases). V dropped 4 bases and J dropped 2 bases, with 17 bases sitting between them. The germline V gene encodes CDR1 SGHTA and CDR2 FQGTGA. This CDR3 contains 16 residues. The CDR3 DNA, read in part, is TGTGCCAGCAGCTCTTGGGGCGGCGGAAGACAAGAGACC. This sequence encodes CASSSWGGGRQET. The complete CDR3 reads CASSSWGGGRQETQYF.